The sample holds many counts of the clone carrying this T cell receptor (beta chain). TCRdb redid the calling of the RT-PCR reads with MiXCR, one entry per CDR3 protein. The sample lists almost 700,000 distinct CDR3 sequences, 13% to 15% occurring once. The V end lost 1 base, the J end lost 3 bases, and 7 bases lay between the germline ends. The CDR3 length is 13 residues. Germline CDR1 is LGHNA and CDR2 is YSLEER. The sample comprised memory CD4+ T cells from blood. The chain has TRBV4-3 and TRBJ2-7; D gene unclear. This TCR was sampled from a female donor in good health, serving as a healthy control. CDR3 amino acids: CASSQAFGYEQYF. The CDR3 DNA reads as TGCGCCAGCAGCCAAGCCTTTGGCTACGAGCAGTACTTC.